The T cell receptor beta chain under discussion was sequenced for a study of shared clonotypes between healthy human individuals. Whole-study context: The composition of the donors was a couple of women and a few men aged 18 to 49. The plates for each donor numbered three CD4 naive, three CD4 memory, two CD8 naive and one CD8 memory.

Trimming removed 4 bases from V and 4 bases from J; junction bases left unmatched: 8. The germline CDR1 and CDR2 sequences are SGHDT and YYEEEE. This CDR3 comprises 18 residues. This clone was observed a handful of times. The table came from immunoSEQ multiplex PCR; TCRdb's copy has only in-frame clones and leaves some out. The table lists roughly 700,000 clones, around 91% of them singletons. The origin of this receptor is a man younger than 30 in good health. Some clones in this sample may be carry-over from other donors' samples. The chain is built from TRBV5-6 and TRBJ2-2, with 15 nucleotides matching TRBD2. The material sequenced was memory CD8+ T cells from PBMCs. Subset reported: CD45RO+ cells pooled with CCR7-negative TemRA cells. The CDR3, as DNA: TGTGCCAGCAGCCCTGGACTAGCGGGAGGGCCAGGCACCGGGGAGCTGTTTTTT. Its protein product is CASSPGLAGGPGTGELFF.